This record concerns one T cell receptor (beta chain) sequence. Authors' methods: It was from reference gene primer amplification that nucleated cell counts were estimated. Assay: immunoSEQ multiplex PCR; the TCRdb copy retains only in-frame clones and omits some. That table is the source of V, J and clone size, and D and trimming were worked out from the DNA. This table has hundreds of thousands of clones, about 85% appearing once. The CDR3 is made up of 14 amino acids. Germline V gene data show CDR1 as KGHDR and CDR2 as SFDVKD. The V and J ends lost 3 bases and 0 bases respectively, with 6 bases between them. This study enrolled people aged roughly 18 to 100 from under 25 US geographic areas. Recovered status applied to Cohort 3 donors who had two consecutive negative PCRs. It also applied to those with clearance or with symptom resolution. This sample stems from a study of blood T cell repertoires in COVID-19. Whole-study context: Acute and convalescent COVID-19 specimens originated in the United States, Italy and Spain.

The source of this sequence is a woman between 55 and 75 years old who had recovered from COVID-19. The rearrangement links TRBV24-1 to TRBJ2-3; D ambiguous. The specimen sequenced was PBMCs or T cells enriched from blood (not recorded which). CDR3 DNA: TGTGCCACCAGTGATACTCAAAGCACAGATACGCAGTATTTT. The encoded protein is CATSDTQSTDTQYF.